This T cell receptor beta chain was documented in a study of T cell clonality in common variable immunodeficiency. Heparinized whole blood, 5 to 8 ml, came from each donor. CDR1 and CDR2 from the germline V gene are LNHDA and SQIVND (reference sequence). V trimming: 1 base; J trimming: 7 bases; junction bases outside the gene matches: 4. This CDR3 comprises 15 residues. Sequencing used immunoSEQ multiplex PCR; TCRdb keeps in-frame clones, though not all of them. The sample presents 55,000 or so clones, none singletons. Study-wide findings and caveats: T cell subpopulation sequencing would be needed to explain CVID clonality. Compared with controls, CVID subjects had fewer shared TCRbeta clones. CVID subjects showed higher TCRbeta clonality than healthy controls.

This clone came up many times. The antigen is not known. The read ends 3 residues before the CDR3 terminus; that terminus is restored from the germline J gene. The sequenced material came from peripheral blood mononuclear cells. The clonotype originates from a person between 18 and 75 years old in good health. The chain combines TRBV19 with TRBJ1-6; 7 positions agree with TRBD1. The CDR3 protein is CASSIVQGGNSPLHF. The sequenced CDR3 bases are TGTGCCAGTAGTATAGTTCAGGGGGGAAATTCACCC.